These 22 T cell receptor beta chains were all obtained from the same sample, sequenced in a study of T cell responses to AZD1222 COVID-19 vaccine. Libraries were prepared by immunoSEQ multiplex PCR; TCRdb keeps only in-frame clonotypes and omits some of them. The sample lists nearly 110,000 clones, around 91% occurring once. Sequences were derived from peripheral blood, sampled on day 0 of AZD1222 vaccination. The receptor set was obtained from an adult in good health.

This chain connects TRBV7-9 to TRBJ1-1, with D possibly TRBD1 on 5 matching bases. Germline V gives CDR1 SEHNR, CDR2 FQNEAQ (reference sequence). The CDR3 extends over 16 amino acids. Trimming took 4 bases from V and 1 from J, leaving 16 bases between them. CDR3 residues: CASSSPLGVTNTEAFF. The CDR3, as DNA: TGTGCCAGCAGCTCCCCTTTAGGGGTTACGAACACTGAAGCTTTCTTT.

V gene TRBV5-4 combines with J gene TRBJ2-7; maybe TRBD2 (6 bases). V was trimmed by 9 bases and J by 2 bases, leaving 18 bases between them. The CDR3 sequence is 14 residues long. From germline, CDR1 is SGHNT and CDR2 YYREEE (reference sequence). The CDR3 sequence is CATNRDWAPYEQYF. CDR3 nucleotides: TGTGCCACGAACCGGGACTGGGCCCCCTACGAGCAGTACTTC.

This chain joins TRBV6-2 or TRBV6-3 and TRBJ1-5, with D unresolved. V was cut by 5 bases and J by 11 bases, with 16 bases left in between. Germline V lookup: CDR1 MNHEY, CDR2 SVGEGT. The CDR3 length is 13 residues. The CDR3 spells CASSITLITAQHF. In DNA form, the CDR3 reads TGTGCCAGCAGTATAACCCTAATCACTGCCCAGCATTTT.

A few counts support this clone. V usage is TRBV4-3 and J usage is TRBJ1-1; D perhaps matches TRBD1 (6 bases). V was trimmed by 1 base and J by 4 bases, leaving 10 bases between them. This CDR3 spans 14 amino acids. The V gene's germline CDR1 is LGHNA and CDR2 YSLEER. In DNA, the CDR3 is TGCGCCAGCAGCCAAGGGGGGCGAGTCACTGAAGCTTTCTTT. This encodes CASSQGGRVTEAFF.

V is TRBV7-2 and J is TRBJ2-2; D possibly uses TRBD1 or TRBD2 (5 bases each). Germline CDR1 and CDR2: SGHTA and FQGNSA. The CDR3 has 14 residues. Trimming pared 10 bases from V and 0 bases from J, leaving 12 bases between. Here the CDR3 reads CANRRDANTGELFF. The CDR3 coding sequence is TGTGCCAATCGTCGGGACGCGAACACCGGGGAGCTGTTTTTT.

This clone has only one observation. The chain carries TRBV9 and TRBJ1-1; 7 bases align to TRBD1. Germline CDR1 SGDLS, CDR2 YYNGEE. J lost 0 bases, V lost 4 bases, and 6 bases had no gene match. The CDR3 covers 15 residues. The CDR3 loop is CASSPSGQLNTEAFF. The CDR3 DNA is TGTGCCAGCAGCCCTTCGGGACAGTTGAACACTGAAGCTTTCTTT.

The chain uses TRBV6-1 and TRBJ1-3; D is ambiguous. The CDR3 is 15 residues long. Germline V gene data show CDR1 as MNHNS and CDR2 as SASEGT. Trimming removed 2 bases from V and 4 bases from J, with 12 bases in between. The CDR3: CASSEQTTAGNTIYF. CDR3 DNA: TGTGCCAGCAGTGAACAGACGACGGCGGGAAACACCATATATTTT.

This chain links TRBV5-6 with TRBJ1-2; D call uncertain. The V gene lost 2 bases and the J gene lost 7 bases, with 9 bases spanning the gap. The V gene's germline CDR1 is SGHDT and CDR2 YYEEEE. This CDR3 is built from 12 residues. The CDR3 loop is CASSFEGSGYTF. In nucleotides, the CDR3 is TGTGCCAGCAGCTTCGAAGGGAGTGGCTACACCTTC. Full variable domain (outside the CDR3, taken from reference TRBV5-6 and TRBJ1-2): DAGVTQSPTHLIKTRGQQVTLRCSPKSGHDTVSWYQQALGQGPQFIFQYYEEEERQRGNFPDRFSGHQFPNYSSELNVNALLLGDSALYLCASSFEGSGYTFGSGTRLTVV.

J is TRBJ2-4 and V is TRBV5-1; D call uncertain. The CDR3 totals 13 residues. V was clipped by 1 base and J by 0 bases, with 2 bases between them. CDR1 is SGHRS, CDR2 YFSETQ, per germline. The CDR3 DNA sequence: TGCGCCAGCAGCTTGCTAGCCAAAAACATTCAGTACTTC. Protein sequence: CASSLLAKNIQYF.

The J gene is TRBJ2-1, the V gene TRBV7-6; TRBD2 might be the D (5 bases). This CDR3 spans 16 amino acids. CDR1 is SGHVS and CDR2 is FNYEAQ in the germline V gene. V gave up 0 bases and J gave up 0 bases, with 9 bases separating them. CDR3 DNA sequence: TGTGCCAGCAGCTTAGCCCCGAGGGACTCCTACAATGAGCAGTTCTTC. Translated: CASSLAPRDSYNEQFF.

The chain uses TRBV4-1 and TRBJ2-5; TRBD1 matches at 9 bases. The CDR3 spans 14 residues. Germline values: CDR1 MGHRA, CDR2 YSYEKL. J gave up 5 bases and V 1 base, and 2 bases lay outside the gene matches. This chain's CDR3 is CASSQGDRVETQYF. In nucleotides, the CDR3 is TGCGCCAGCAGCCAAGGGGACAGGGTTGAGACCCAGTACTTC.

This chain uses TRBV21-1 with TRBJ2-7; the table gives TRBD2 as D, unverified against the DNA. TRBV21-1 is a listed pseudogene. The CDR3 contains 15 residues. The CDR3 is CASPPPNPSSYEQYF. CDR3 coding DNA: TGTGCCAGCCCTCCCCCTAACCCTAGCTCCTACGAGCAGTACTTC.

The chain has TRBV6-5 and TRBJ1-6; D not certain. The CDR3 consists of 14 residues. Germline V lookup: CDR1 MNHEY, CDR2 SVGAGI. The CDR3 DNA sequence: TGTGCTAACAGCGAGGGCTCCTATAATTCACCCCTCCACTTT. Translating it yields CANSEGSYNSPLHF.

The chain is built from TRBV6-5 and TRBJ2-5; 8 bases agree with TRBD2. V gave up 7 bases and J gave up 1 base; unmatched junction bases: 5. Germline values: CDR1 MNHEY, CDR2 SVGAGI. The CDR3 consists of 14 residues. CDR3 DNA sequence: TGTGCCAGCATATCACTAGCGGTCCAAGAGACCCAGTACTTC. As protein: CASISLAVQETQYF.

The rearrangement joins TRBV5-1 to TRBJ2-2; 12 bases fit TRBD2. The CDR3 has 16 residues. Germline V gene lookup returns CDR1 SGHRS and CDR2 YFSETQ. V was pared by 2 bases and J by 5 bases, with 4 bases of the junction left unmatched. CDR3 sequence reads: CASSFSTSGGTGELFF. Written as DNA, the CDR3 is TGCGCCAGCAGCTTCTCCACTAGCGGGGGGACCGGGGAGCTGTTTTTT.

This rearrangement joins TRBV10-2 to TRBJ2-7; D ambiguous. CDR1 and CDR2 from the germline V gene are WSHSY and SAAADI. Between the trimmed V and J ends, which lost 4 bases and 5 bases, there was a span of 9 bases. The CDR3 length is 12 residues. The CDR3 region is CASSGSANEQYF. The CDR3 coding sequence is TGCGCCAGCAGTGGGAGCGCAAACGAGCAGTACTTC.

This rearrangement joins TRBV10-3 to TRBJ1-2, with D perhaps matching TRBD1 (6 bases). There are 13 residues in the CDR3. V was pared by 8 bases and J by 0 bases, with 10 bases between. Germline V gene data show CDR1 as ENHRY and CDR2 as SYGVKD. CDR3 in amino acids: CAIQGSANYGYTF. The CDR3 DNA sequence: TGTGCCATCCAGGGGTCGGCTAACTATGGCTACACCTTC.

The chain carries TRBV5-1 and TRBJ1-1; a possible D gene is TRBD1 (5 bases). The length of the CDR3 is 15 residues. Per the germline V gene, CDR1 is SGHRS and CDR2 is YFSETQ. The V gene lost 1 base and the J gene lost 1 base, with 11 bases spanning the gap. The CDR3 region is CASSLQPGGNTEAFF. The DNA for the CDR3 is TGCGCCAGCAGCTTGCAGCCCGGGGGGAACACTGAAGCTTTCTTT.

CDR3 sequence: CASSQRLVGYEQYF. CDR3 sequence (DNA): TGTGCCAGCAGTCAGCGTCTGGTGGGCTACGAGCAGTACTTC. This rearrangement joins TRBV2 to TRBJ2-7; D remains unclear. Germline values: CDR1 SNHLY, CDR2 FYNNEI. The CDR3 consists of 14 residues. V was trimmed by 5 bases and J by 3 bases, leaving 14 bases between them.

The chain is built from TRBV7-9 and TRBJ2-4, with a weak D call TRBD2 (5 bases). Trimming removed 3 bases at V and 0 bases at J, with 12 bases between. CDR3 length: 16 residues. The germline gives CDR1 SEHNR, CDR2 FQNEAQ (reference sequence). For the CDR3, the DNA is TGTGCCAGCAGCTTCTCCGGTGGACTAGCCAAAAACATTCAGTACTTC. It encodes CASSFSGGLAKNIQYF. The variable domain in full, completed from reference TRBV7-9 and TRBJ2-4, reads DTGVSQNPRHKITKRGQNVTFRCDPISEHNRLYWYRQTLGQGPEFLTYFQNEAQLEKSRLLSDRFSAERPKGSFSTLEIQRTEQGDSAMYLCASSFSGGLAKNIQYFGAGTRLSVL.

The chain employs TRBV4-1 and TRBJ2-1, with no clear D. V was clipped by 2 bases and J by 6 bases, with 8 bases between them. Per germline, CDR1 MGHRA and CDR2 YSYEKL. CDR3 size: 13 residues. DNA of the CDR3: TGCGCCAGCAGCCAATCGCGACTCAATGAGCAGTTCTTC. It codes for CASSQSRLNEQFF.

The genes are TRBV16 and TRBJ1-2; tentative D call: TRBD1 (6 bases). Trimming pared 3 bases from V and 2 bases from J, leaving 13 bases between. The CDR3 has 15 residues. Germline V gene data show CDR1 as KGHSY and CDR2 as FQNENV. CDR3 coding DNA: TGTGCCAGCAGCCACCCCCGGGGGGGCAACTATGGCTACACCTTC. As protein: CASSHPRGGNYGYTF.